Shown below are 11 T cell receptor beta chains from a single sample sequenced in a study of Ad26.COV2.S vaccination and SARS-CoV-2 variants. Data came from immunoSEQ multiplex PCR; TCRdb stores just in-frame clones and leaves some out. Among 100,000 or so clones listed, roughly 75% were seen once. The material was peripheral blood, obtained after recovery from COVID-19. Receptors were obtained from a human donor who had recovered from COVID-19.

The CDR3 DNA reads as TGTGCCAGCAGCTCAGGGGCGGACTATGGCTACACCTTC. Protein product: CASSSGADYGYTF. The V gene is TRBV7-2, the J gene TRBJ1-2, with TRBD1 as a possible D gene (6 bases). This CDR3 contains 13 residues. Trimming removed 4 bases from V and 3 bases from J, with 9 bases in between. CDR1 SGHTA and CDR2 FQGNSA come from the germline V gene.

The chain combines TRBV3-1 (or the pseudogene TRBV3-2) with TRBJ2-7, with D possibly being TRBD1 (5 bases). Trimming removed 1 base at V and 5 bases at J, with 12 bases between. Looked up from germline, CDR1 is LGHDT and CDR2 is YNNKEL (reference sequence). This CDR3 region has 14 residues. The CDR3 spells CASSQGTPGHEQYF. The CDR3 DNA reads TGTGCCAGCAGCCAAGGGACCCCAGGGCACGAGCAGTACTTC.

This clone has more than one count but fewer than ten. The chain links TRBV2 to TRBJ1-5; no clear D gene. The CDR3 runs to 15 residues. V lost 4 bases and J lost 4, with 14 bases in between. The germline gives CDR1 SNHLY, CDR2 FYNNEI. CDR3 DNA sequence: TGTGCCAGCAGTGCCGGTGGGCAGGAAAATCAGCCCCAGCATTTT. It translates to CASSAGGQENQPQHF. The whole variable domain, remainder taken from reference TRBV2 and TRBJ1-5, is EPEVTQTPSHQVTQMGQEVILRCVPISNHLYFYWYRQILGQKVEFLVSFYNNEISEKSEIFDDQFSVERPDGSNFTLKIRSTKLEDSAMYFCASSAGGQENQPQHFGDGTRLSIL.

The rearrangement links TRBV6-5 to TRBJ2-7; D unclear. The germline V and J ends were trimmed by 6 bases and 4 bases, with 19 bases remaining between them. The germline CDR1 and CDR2 sequences are MNHEY and SVGAGI. This CDR3 comprises 15 residues. CDR3 coding DNA: TGTGCCAGCAGCGCCGGCCCCGATGTAGGGTACGAGCAGTACTTC. Its protein is CASSAGPDVGYEQYF.

The chain combines TRBV5-1 with TRBJ1-1; D is ambiguous. CDR1 is SGHRS, CDR2 YFSETQ, per germline. The V end was cut by 4 bases, the J end by 7 bases, with 14 bases between. The CDR3 has 13 residues. The DNA for the CDR3 is TGCGCCAGCAGCCCTGGTTTCGGGTTTGAAGCTTTCTTT. The encoded protein is CASSPGFGFEAFF.

This clone was seen a handful of times. This rearrangement joins TRBV7-9 to TRBJ2-3; 8 bases match TRBD2. The J segment lost 4 bases and the V segment lost 3 bases, leaving 6 bases of the junction unmatched. CDR1 and CDR2 (germline): SEHNR, FQNEAQ (reference sequence). The CDR3 has 15 amino acids. DNA for the CDR3: TGTGCCAGCAGCTTCGTAGCGGGGAAGGCAGATACGCAGTATTTT. Its translation is CASSFVAGKADTQYF.

The rearrangement uses TRBV27 and TRBJ1-5; TRBD1 matches at 7 bases. The length of the CDR3 is 15 residues. CDR1 and CDR2 (germline): MNHEY, SMNVEV (reference sequence). Trimming took 5 bases from V and 6 from J; bases not matched to a gene: 10. CDR3 sequence (DNA): TGTGCCAGCAGTGCCCGGACAGGTCGAGGTCAGCCCCAGCATTTT. Its translation is CASSARTGRGQPQHF.

This clone was detected only once. The chain joins TRBV14 to TRBJ1-6; D is ambiguous. The CDR3 totals 14 residues. V gave up 5 bases and J gave up 7 bases, with 12 bases separating them. Germline V gene lookup returns CDR1 SGHDN and CDR2 FVKESK. DNA for the CDR3: TGTGCCAGCAGCTTGACACTTCCAAATTCACCCCTCCACTTT. As protein: CASSLTLPNSPLHF.

CDR3 loop: CASSISGTGPYEQYF. The CDR3 DNA is TGTGCCAGCAGCATCTCCGGGACAGGGCCCTACGAGCAGTACTTC. This rearrangement joins TRBV4-2 to TRBJ2-7, with 9 nucleotides matching TRBD1. In germline, CDR1 is LGHNA, CDR2 YNFKEQ. The CDR3 runs to 15 residues. J lost 2 bases, V lost 5 bases, and 7 bases had no gene match.

The CDR3 reads CASSQVLSGLGSPLHF. CDR3 nucleotide sequence: TGTGCCAGCAGCCAAGTTCTCTCAGGGCTGGGTTCACCCCTCCACTTT. The chain carries TRBV3-1 (or the pseudogene TRBV3-2) and TRBJ1-6; D is possibly TRBD1 (5 bases). The V end was cut by 1 base, the J end by 9 bases, with 16 bases between. Germline V gene sequence: CDR1 LGHDT, CDR2 YNNKEL (reference sequence). The CDR3 contains 16 residues.

J is TRBJ1-2 and V is TRBV6-5; D remains ambiguous. Trimming removed 1 base from V and 1 base from J, with 10 bases in between. Germline CDR1 is MNHEY and CDR2 is SVGAGI. This CDR3 has 15 residues. The CDR3 DNA follows: TGTGCCAGCAGTTACTACTCATTTGGTAACTATGGCTACACCTTC. The encoded protein is CASSYYSFGNYGYTF.